The rows below give T cell receptor beta chains drawn from one sample of a study of neurological immune-mediated disorders. Using its own MiXCR run on the 5' RACE reads, TCRdb lists one record per CDR3 protein. The sample includes 31,000 or so distinct CDR3 sequences, around 4.5% of them seen just once. Input material: PBMCs. The receptor set was obtained from a man aged 18 to 29 in good health. CDR3s include the opening cysteine and the closing phenylalanine or tryptophan. D genes are given only for firm matches. Clone size is given for some rows only: seen once, a few or many times, or a class if the clone is expanded.

TRBJ1-2,.,medium-sized,TRBV9,TGTGCCAGCACCGTAGAGGATAACTATGGCTACACCTTC,CASTVEDNYGYTF
TRBJ2-1,.,many,TRBV5-5,TGTGCCAGCAAACTGGACGATCGGACCTACAATGAGCAGTTCTTC,CASKLDDRTYNEQFF
TRBJ2-4,.,many,TRBV21-1,TGTGCCAGCAGCAAAGGTTGCAGAGCGCGTTTCCTAGCCAAAAACATTCAGTACTTC,CASSKGCRARFLAKNIQYF
TRBJ1-1,.,.,TRBV21-1,TGTGCCAGCAGCAAAAGTGCGTTTTCGGGACATCTATGTGTCTGGAACACTGAAGATTTCTTT,CASSKSAFSGHLCVWNTEDFF
TRBJ2-3,TRBD2,many,TRBV6-6,TGTGCCAGCAGACACGACAAGCGGGGGGGCTTCACAGATACGCAGTATTTT,CASRHDKRGGFTDTQYF
TRBJ2-3,.,many,TRBV27,TGTGCCAGCAGTAACGACTATAGTTCCTGGGATACGCAGTATTTT,CASSNDYSSWDTQYF
TRBJ1-4,.,few,TRBV12-3/TRBV12-4,TGTGCCAGCAGATCCGGAGGCGAAAAACTGTTTTTT,CASRSGGEKLFF
TRBJ2-6,TRBD1,many,TRBV4-2,TGTGCCAGCAGCCACAGGGACAGTTCCTCTGGGGCCAACGTCCTGACTTTC,CASSHRDSSSGANVLTF
TRBJ2-5,TRBD2,many,TRBV20-1,TGCAGTGCTGAGATTTCTAGCGGGGGGGCCGGGGAGACCCAGTACTTC,CSAEISSGGAGETQYF
TRBJ2-5,TRBD1,many,TRBV12-3/TRBV12-4,TGTGCCAGCGAAGGACAGGGCGAGACCCAGTACTTC,CASEGQGETQYF
TRBJ2-3,.,.,TRBV20-1,TGCAGTGCCAGTCGCGGGCGGTGGGGCGGGGCAGATACGCAGTATTTT,CSASRGRWGGADTQYF